This note documents a single TCR beta chain sequence. The antigen is not known. V lost 0 bases and J lost 1, with 16 bases in between. This CDR3 region has 17 residues. In germline, CDR1 is SGHKS, CDR2 YYEKEE (reference sequence). This record comes from a study of STAT3 mutations in large granular lymphocyte leukemia. Study-wide points: Every T-cell large granular lymphocyte leukemia patient had at least one immunodominant TCR beta clonotype. In about 30% of the 18 patients, new TCR clonotypes emerged after therapy. Persisting codominant clonotypes may have hidden a small pathogenic clone.

Some clones are missing from TCRdb's copy, which holds only in-frame ones; the method was immunoSEQ multiplex PCR. The sample has 25,000 to 30,000 clones; about 74% are singletons. Specimen: peripheral blood mononuclear cells. This receptor was obtained from a woman between 45 and 65 years old with T-cell large granular lymphocyte leukemia. Some clones in this sample may be carry-over from other donors' samples. This chain connects TRBV5-5 to TRBJ1-1; D is ambiguous. The CDR3: CASSLGFGIGRNTEAFF. The DNA of the CDR3 is TGTGCCAGCAGCTTGGGTTTTGGTATAGGGAGGAACACTGAAGCTTTCTTT.